The 30 T cell receptor beta chains below were found in one sample sequenced in a study of human T cells and chemical hapten exposure. As for time point: healthy volunteer bleed at 2 weeks. Total RNA was isolated from unfractionated whole blood. TCRdb analysed the RACE reads with MiXCR anew, one entry per CDR3 protein. Of just over 90,000 distinct CDR3 sequences detected, 8.5% to 9% appear once; the ten largest clones hold roughly 3.1%. The sample comprised whole blood. The receptors come from a female donor in good health. Some clones in this sample may be carry-over from other donors' samples.

The V call is TRBV6-2 or TRBV6-3, the J call TRBJ2-2; possibly TRBD2 for D (5 bases). Trimming shortened V by 2 bases and J by 4 bases, and 20 bases separated the two germline ends. The germline V gene encodes CDR1 MNHEY and CDR2 SVGEGT. The CDR3 runs to 18 residues. The DNA for the CDR3 is TGTGCCAGCAGTTACGATAGGCCCGGCACTCGGGGCACCGGGGAGCTGTTTTTT. As protein: CASSYDRPGTRGTGELFF.

This clonotype was recorded a few times. The chain employs TRBV9 and TRBJ2-3, with D unclear. There are 14 residues in the CDR3. Germline V CDR1 and CDR2: SGDLS, YYNGEE. Trimming shortened V by 4 bases and J by 0 bases, and 9 bases separated the two germline ends. The CDR3 reads CASSSLDSTDTQYF. CDR3 in DNA: TGTGCCAGCAGCTCCCTGGACAGCACAGATACGCAGTATTTT.

This chain connects TRBV4-2 to TRBJ1-1, with D perhaps matching TRBD1 (6 bases). The CDR3 is 16 residues long. Deletions cut 1 base from V and 0 bases from J, with 12 bases between. Germline V CDR1 and CDR2: LGHNA, YNFKEQ. DNA for the CDR3: TGTGCCAGCAGCCAAGCTGTACAGGGAATGAACACTGAAGCTTTCTTT. Translation gives CASSQAVQGMNTEAFF.

The chain recombines TRBV29-1 with TRBJ2-1, with 7 bases fitting TRBD2. The CDR3 totals 12 residues. CDR1 and CDR2 from the germline V gene are SQVTM and ANQGSEA. V lost 4 bases to trimming and J lost 6 bases; unmatched junction nucleotides: 3. CDR3 in amino acids: CSVVGEGNEQFF. The CDR3 DNA reads as TGCAGCGTTGTGGGGGAGGGCAATGAGCAGTTCTTC.

The chain recombines TRBV7-2 with TRBJ2-1, with 7 nucleotides matching TRBD2. Trimming took 3 bases from V and 2 from J; bases not matched to a gene: 4. The CDR3 extends over 15 amino acids. Germline CDR1 is SGHTA and CDR2 is FQGNSA. The DNA for the CDR3 is TGTGCCAGCAGCTTGACTAGCTCCCCCTACAATGAGCAGTTCTTC. Its translation is CASSLTSSPYNEQFF.

This clonotype was counted ten times or more. This chain joins TRBV20-1 and TRBJ1-1; 10 bases agree with TRBD1. After removal of 5 bases from V and 3 bases from J, the junction contained 6 bases not matched to a gene. CDR1 and CDR2 (germline): DFQATT, SNEGSKA (reference sequence). The CDR3 is made up of 14 amino acids. The CDR3 region is CSAPLDRGHTEAFF. The CDR3 DNA follows: TGCAGTGCTCCTCTAGACAGGGGGCACACTGAAGCTTTCTTT.

A few counts support this clonotype. The chain is built from TRBV24-1 and TRBJ2-3; TRBD1 is a possible D gene (6 bases). The CDR3 extends over 14 amino acids. Trimming shortened V by 4 bases and J by 4 bases, and 11 bases separated the two germline ends. In germline, CDR1 is KGHDR, CDR2 SFDVKD. The CDR3 bases are TGTGCCACCAGTGAAACAGGGTTTCCAGATACGCAGTATTTT. The encoded protein is CATSETGFPDTQYF.

This clonotype has a count of ten or more. V usage is TRBV7-9 and J usage is TRBJ2-1, with TRBD2 matching over 10 bases. The trim removed 5 bases at V and 6 bases at J, leaving 4 bases unmatched. CDR1 and CDR2 (germline): SEHNR, FQNEAQ (reference sequence). This CDR3 comprises 14 residues. CDR3 bases: TGTGCCAGCAGCCAGGGACTAGCGATCAATGAGCAGTTCTTC. Protein product: CASSQGLAINEQFF.

In this sample, this clonotype turned up many times. V gene TRBV7-3 combines with J gene TRBJ2-3; the D is unclear. This CDR3 has 12 residues. Per the germline V gene, CDR1 is SGHTA and CDR2 is FQGTGA. The ends were cut back, 4 bases at V and 7 bases at J, with 9 bases in the middle. In DNA, the CDR3 is TGTGCCAGCAGCTCCGGATCCCATACGCAGTATTTT. This gives the protein CASSSGSHTQYF. Variable domain in full (rest from reference TRBV7-3 and TRBJ2-3): GAGVSQTPSNKVTEKGKYVELRCDPISGHTALYWYRQSLGQGPEFLIYFQGTGAADDSGLPNDRFFAVRPEGSVSTLKIQRTERGDSAVYLCASSSGSHTQYFGPGTRLTVL.

This clonotype has ten or more counts. The chain has TRBV7-8 and TRBJ1-1; no clear D. This CDR3 region has 15 residues. Germline V gene lookup returns CDR1 SGHVS and CDR2 FQNEAQ. V lost 2 bases and J 0 bases, leaving 10 bases between the germline ends. CDR3 sequence reads: CASSLKPGLNTEAFF. DNA of the CDR3: TGTGCCAGCAGCTTAAAACCAGGACTGAACACTGAAGCTTTCTTT.

The rearrangement uses TRBV6-2 or TRBV6-3 and TRBJ1-1; D is possibly TRBD1 (6 bases). The CDR3 is 16 residues long. V dropped 0 bases and J dropped 0 bases, with 11 bases sitting between them. Germline V gene data show CDR1 as MNHEY and CDR2 as SVGEGT. CDR3 sequence reads: CASSYSRDTLNTEAFF. The CDR3, as DNA: TGTGCCAGCAGTTACTCGCGGGACACCTTGAACACTGAAGCTTTCTTT.

This clonotype appeared many times. This chain joins TRBV7-2 and TRBJ1-5, with D unresolved. This CDR3 contains 14 residues. With 5 bases removed from V and 0 bases from J, the gap between germline ends came to 8 bases. Germline V gene lookup returns CDR1 SGHTA and CDR2 FQGNSA. CDR3 sequence reads: CASSPGLSNQPQHF. CDR3 sequence (DNA): TGTGCCAGCAGCCCCGGACTTAGCAATCAGCCCCAGCATTTT.

On this clonotype itself: A single base separates this from a much larger clone, so it may be a read error. This chain connects TRBV5-1 to TRBJ2-7; D possibly uses TRBD1 or TRBD2 (6 bases each). The length of the CDR3 is 14 residues. Per the germline V gene, CDR1 is SGHRS and CDR2 is YFSETQ. The CDR3 region has the DNA TGCGCCAGCAGCTTGGGGTTCGGGGGCTACGACCAGTACTTC. It codes for CASSLGFGGYDQYF.

The V gene is TRBV28, the J gene TRBJ2-1; the D is unclear. Trimming cost V 4 bases and J 2 bases, with 9 bases left between them. From germline, CDR1 is MDHEN and CDR2 SYDVKM. The CDR3 runs to 14 residues. The CDR3 DNA follows: TGTGCCAGCAGTTCCATCATCGCCTACAATGAGCAGTTCTTC. Protein product: CASSSIIAYNEQFF.

This clonotype was detected a few times. One end of the junction is discordant with germline, which a read error may explain. The V and J genes are TRBV12-3 or TRBV12-4 and TRBJ2-7, with D perhaps TRBD2 (5 bases). This CDR3 contains 14 residues. CDR3: CASSLKDLVGKQAF. The DNA of the CDR3 is TGTGCCAGCAGTTTAAAGGACTTAGTTGGGAAGCAGGCCTTC.

This clonotype was found many times. The chain couples TRBV15 to TRBJ2-3, with D possibly TRBD1 on 6 matching bases. Between the trimmed V and J ends, which lost 6 bases and 2 bases, there was a span of 15 bases. The germline CDR1 and CDR2 sequences are LNHNV and YYDKDF (reference sequence). This CDR3 contains 15 residues. CDR3 sequence reads: CATSRQAKDTDTQYF. Here the CDR3 DNA reads TGTGCCACCAGTAGACAGGCCAAAGACACAGATACGCAGTATTTT.

The CDR3 protein is CSVDGRLSQETQYF. The DNA of the CDR3 is TGCAGCGTTGACGGACGTCTATCCCAAGAGACCCAGTACTTC. The chain couples TRBV29-1 to TRBJ2-5; no reliable D call. The CDR3 length is 14 residues. V gave up 3 bases and J gave up 1 base, with 12 bases separating them. Germline V gene lookup returns CDR1 SQVTM and CDR2 ANQGSEA.

This clonotype was picked up many times. The chain employs TRBV5-4 and TRBJ2-7; 10 bases map to TRBD1. CDR1 and CDR2 from the germline V gene are SGHNT and YYREEE (reference sequence). The trim removed 4 bases at V and 7 bases at J, leaving 11 bases unmatched. CDR3 length equals 15 residues. CDR3 protein: CASSPGGTGVGEQYF. CDR3 in DNA: TGTGCCAGCAGCCCGGGCGGGACAGGGGTTGGTGAGCAGTACTTC.

The chain has TRBV27 and TRBJ2-3; D is ambiguous. V was shortened by 5 bases and J by 1 base, with 7 bases between the two germline ends. The V gene's germline CDR1 is MNHEY and CDR2 SMNVEV (reference sequence). The CDR3 is made up of 13 amino acids. The DNA of the CDR3 is TGTGCCAGCAGTAACGCTGGCACAGATACGCAGTATTTT. It is translated as CASSNAGTDTQYF.

This clonotype was detected only a few times. CDR3 nucleotides: TGTGCCAGCACGCTCTCAGCAGATACGCAGTATTTT. Protein: CASTLSADTQYF. The rearrangement links TRBV28 to TRBJ2-3; no clear D gene. Trimming stripped 7 bases from V and 4 bases from J, with 9 bases between. There are 12 residues in the CDR3. Germline loops: CDR1 MDHEN, CDR2 SYDVKM.

The J gene is TRBJ2-7, the V gene TRBV19, with D tentatively TRBD1 (5 bases). Germline V gene sequence: CDR1 LNHDA, CDR2 SQIVND (reference sequence). Trimming cost V 6 bases and J 6 bases, with 18 bases left between them. CDR3 length: 14 amino acids. The CDR3 region is CASSNQGLMGEQYF. The CDR3 DNA reads as TGTGCCAGTAGCAATCAGGGCCTGATGGGCGAGCAGTACTTC.

This clonotype occurred many times. J is TRBJ2-3 and V is TRBV5-1, with 7 bases lining up with TRBD2. This CDR3 spans 12 amino acids. Looked up from germline, CDR1 is SGHRS and CDR2 is YFSETQ. The V segment lost 5 bases and the J segment 3 bases; nucleotides outside the gene matches: 0. The CDR3 sequence is CASRRETDTQYF. The CDR3 DNA reads TGCGCCAGCAGGCGGGAGACAGATACGCAGTATTTT. Variable domain in full (rest from reference TRBV5-1 and TRBJ2-3): KAGVTQTPRYLIKTRGQQVTLSCSPISGHRSVSWYQQTPGQGLQFLFEYFSETQRNKGNFPGRFSGRQFSNSRSEMNVSTLELGDSALYLCASRRETDTQYFGPGTRLTVL.

This clonotype was counted between two and nine times. The chain couples TRBV4-1 to TRBJ2-1, with 13 bases matching TRBD2. Germline values: CDR1 MGHRA, CDR2 YSYEKL. The CDR3 has 18 amino acids. The junction had 6 bases not matched to a gene; V was cut back by 0 bases and J by 4 bases. Written as DNA, the CDR3 is TGCGCCAGCAGCCAAGATCTTCCGGGACTAGCGGGATACAATGAGCAGTTCTTC. It specifies CASSQDLPGLAGYNEQFF.

In its sample, this clonotype was seen a few times. The chain is built from TRBV7-8 and TRBJ2-3; D call uncertain. Trimming cost V 1 base and J 0 bases, with 5 bases left between them. The CDR3 runs to 14 residues. Per the germline V gene, CDR1 is SGHVS and CDR2 is FQNEAQ. CDR3 coding DNA: TGTGCCAGCAGCTTAGTCGGTAGCACAGATACGCAGTATTTT. Its translation is CASSLVGSTDTQYF.

This clonotype came up many times. The chain recombines TRBV20-1 with TRBJ2-1; no clear D gene. This CDR3 has 14 residues. Trimming took off 6 bases at V and 2 bases at J, with 14 bases between the two ends. Per the germline V gene, CDR1 is DFQATT and CDR2 is SNEGSKA (reference sequence). CDR3 sequence reads: CSADPTTAYNEQFF. CDR3 nucleotides: TGCAGTGCCGACCCAACAACGGCCTACAATGAGCAGTTCTTC.

The genes are TRBV4-3 and TRBJ1-6; tentative D call: TRBD1 (5 bases). The CDR3 is made up of 15 amino acids. V shed 5 bases and J shed 10 bases, with 18 bases lying between them. Germline CDR1 LGHNA, CDR2 YSLEER. CDR3 sequence reads: CASSAIGTDKSPLHF. In DNA form, the CDR3 reads TGCGCCAGCAGCGCCATAGGGACCGACAAATCACCCCTCCACTTT.

This clonotype was seen repeatedly, ten times or more. The chain has TRBV28 and TRBJ1-5; 8 nucleotides match TRBD1. Germline V gene lookup returns CDR1 MDHEN and CDR2 SYDVKM. The J segment lost 3 bases and the V segment lost 5 bases, leaving 9 bases of the junction unmatched. The CDR3 is 16 residues long. For the CDR3, the DNA is TGTGCCAGCAGTCCCAGGACAGGGAAAGACAATCAGCCCCAGCATTTT. Translation: CASSPRTGKDNQPQHF.

This clonotype was found many times. The CDR3 here is CASSPDTGQPQHF. The DNA for the CDR3 is TGTGCCAGCAGCCCAGATACCGGACAGCCCCAGCATTTT. The rearrangement joins TRBV5-6 to TRBJ1-5, with D unresolved. Germline V gene data show CDR1 as SGHDT and CDR2 as YYEEEE. With 4 bases removed from V and 7 bases from J, the gap between germline ends came to 12 bases. The CDR3 has 13 amino acids.

This clonotype was found a few times. The V gene is TRBV7-3, the J gene TRBJ1-1; D possibly corresponds to TRBD1 (6 bases). The germline CDR1 and CDR2 sequences are SGHTA and FQGTGA. V was pared by 4 bases and J by 2 bases, with 8 bases between. The CDR3 is 13 residues long. CDR3 region: CASSSDRNTEAFF. Here the CDR3 DNA reads TGTGCCAGCAGCTCGGACAGAAACACTGAAGCTTTCTTT.

The V gene is TRBV20-1, the J gene TRBJ2-7; D not resolved. Germline values: CDR1 DFQATT, CDR2 SNEGSKA (reference sequence). Trimming removed 1 base at V and 6 bases at J, with 7 bases between. The CDR3 has 11 amino acids. The CDR3 DNA reads as TGCAGTGCTAGAGTCGGACGCGAGCAGTACTTC. It encodes CSARVGREQYF.